The 3 T cell receptor beta chains below were found in one sample sequenced in a study of T cell repertoires in cytomegalovirus infection. TCRdb independently ran MiXCR on the reads; one entry per CDR3 protein. The sample includes fewer than 550,000 distinct CDR3 sequences, about a third seen only once; the top ten take roughly 13%. The sample taken for sequencing was PBMCs. These receptors came from a human donor in good health (CMV status not recorded). Some clones in this sample may be carry-over from other donors' samples.

The sample holds a few counts of this clonotype. The V call is TRBV5-1, the J call TRBJ1-6, with unresolved D. Germline CDR1 SGHRS, CDR2 YFSETQ. V dropped 0 bases and J dropped 4 bases, with 14 bases sitting between them. This CDR3 region has 17 residues. The CDR3 region is CASSLGALTDYNSPLHF. CDR3 DNA: TGCGCCAGCAGCTTGGGGGCCCTAACAGATTATAATTCACCCCTCCACTTT.

This clonotype has ten or more counts. The chain employs TRBV7-6 and TRBJ1-5; 8 positions agree with TRBD1. The V segment lost 4 bases and the J segment 3 bases; nucleotides outside the gene matches: 5. CDR3 length: 15 amino acids. The germline V gene has CDR1 SGHVS and CDR2 FNYEAQ. CDR3 sequence (DNA): TGTGCCAGCAGCTCGCGGACAGGGTACAATCAGCCCCAGCATTTT. This codes for CASSSRTGYNQPQHF.

This chain connects TRBV29-1 to TRBJ1-1; TRBD1 is a possible D gene (5 bases). The germline gives CDR1 SQVTM, CDR2 ANQGSEA. V was pared by 6 bases and J by 2 bases, with 10 bases between. The CDR3 is 12 amino acids. CDR3 sequence: CSVSTANTEAFF. The CDR3 DNA sequence: TGCAGCGTCTCGACAGCCAACACTGAAGCTTTCTTT.